Listed here are 31 T cell receptor beta chains from one sample, sequenced in a study of PD-L1 blockade in urothelial cancer. Clones were read by immunoSEQ multiplex PCR, and TCRdb kept only the in-frame ones, dropping some. The table shows under 150,000 clones, with approximately 90% occurring only once. The time point was: peripheral blood 6 weeks after treatment start. Sequences were derived from PBMCs, sampled around atezolizumab (anti-PD-L1) treatment. These receptors were obtained from a man aged 60-69 years with urothelial cancer.

This clone showed up just once. The chain recombines TRBV19 with TRBJ1-1, with 8 bases aligning to TRBD1. The CDR3 loop spans 16 amino acids. V shed 3 bases and J 1 base; nucleotides not matched to a gene: 7. Germline CDR1 LNHDA, CDR2 SQIVND (reference sequence). The CDR3 protein is CASSISRDRPNTEAFF. CDR3 bases: TGTGCCAGTAGTATTTCGCGGGACAGGCCGAACACTGAAGCTTTCTTT. The variable domain in full, completed from reference TRBV19 and TRBJ1-1, reads DGGITQSPKYLFRKEGQNVTLSCEQNLNHDAMYWYRQDPGQGLRLIYYSQIVNDFQKGDIAEGYSVSREKKESFPLTVTSAQKNPTAFYLCASSISRDRPNTEAFFGQGTRLTVV.

The chain combines TRBV27 with TRBJ2-5; 8 nucleotides match TRBD1. The CDR3 is 14 residues long. The V gene's germline CDR1 is MNHEY and CDR2 SMNVEV (reference sequence). V dropped 3 bases and J dropped 7; count of bases not matched to a gene: 7. CDR3 nucleotide sequence: TGTGCCAGCAGTTTCCGCGGACAGGGAGGGACCCAGTACTTC. This codes for CASSFRGQGGTQYF.

The rearrangement joins TRBV28 to TRBJ1-4; 8 positions agree with TRBD1. The V and J ends lost 5 bases and 7 bases, in that order; junction bases with no gene match: 9. The CDR3 totals 15 residues. Germline V lookup: CDR1 MDHEN, CDR2 SYDVKM. CDR3 DNA: TGTGCCAGCAGTCGCGGACAGGGAGGTAGTGAAAAACTGTTTTTT. It encodes CASSRGQGGSEKLFF.

V usage is TRBV5-1 and J usage is TRBJ1-2, with D possibly being TRBD1 (6 bases). Germline loops: CDR1 SGHRS, CDR2 YFSETQ. Trimming cost V 3 bases and J 12 bases, with 21 bases left between them. This CDR3 has 14 amino acids. The CDR3 coding sequence is TGCGCCAGCAGCTCAGCCGGGACACCCCAGGTCCACACCTTC. Its translation is CASSSAGTPQVHTF.

The chain joins TRBV6-1 to TRBJ1-1, with unresolved D. The V and J ends lost 3 bases and 3 bases respectively, with 11 bases between them. Germline V gene sequence: CDR1 MNHNS, CDR2 SASEGT. The CDR3 has 14 residues. Here the CDR3 reads CASSEQYAHTEAFF. CDR3 DNA: TGTGCCAGCAGTGAGCAGTACGCACACACTGAAGCTTTCTTT.

This chain joins TRBV5-1 and TRBJ2-5; D might be TRBD2 (6 bases). This CDR3 is 15 amino acids long. Trimming took 3 bases from V and 5 from J, leaving 17 bases between them. Germline assignment: CDR1 SGHRS and CDR2 YFSETQ. CDR3 sequence reads: CASSWGDPRLETQYF. The DNA of the CDR3 is TGCGCCAGCAGCTGGGGGGACCCTCGACTGGAGACCCAGTACTTC.

CDR3 residues: CASSRGASGDYEQYF. CDR3 sequence (DNA): TGTGCCAGCAGTCGGGGGGCTTCTGGAGACTACGAGCAGTACTTC. The V and J genes are TRBV6-1 and TRBJ2-7; a weak D match, TRBD2 (7 bases). The germline V and J ends were trimmed by 5 bases and 3 bases, with 17 bases remaining between them. The CDR3 extends over 15 amino acids. Germline CDR1 and CDR2: MNHNS and SASEGT.

The chain is built from TRBV28 and TRBJ2-2; D is unclear. V was trimmed by 0 bases and J by 6 bases, leaving 5 bases between them. Germline CDR1 reads MDHEN; CDR2 reads SYDVKM. The CDR3 runs 13 residues. As DNA, the CDR3 is TGTGCCAGCAGTTTATGGGGCCCCGGGGAGCTGTTTTTT. Protein: CASSLWGPGELFF.

This chain links TRBV6-1 with TRBJ1-2; possible D gene TRBD1, 6 bases. Trimming took 1 base from V and 2 from J, leaving 11 bases between them. The CDR3 runs 15 residues. Germline CDR1 reads MNHNS; CDR2 reads SASEGT. The CDR3 region is CASSEEAGVNYGYTF. The CDR3 nucleotides read TGTGCCAGCAGTGAAGAAGCAGGGGTCAACTATGGCTACACCTTC.

The V and J genes are TRBV21-1 and TRBJ2-3; the D segment call TRBD2 is taken from the table without a DNA check. TRBV21-1 corresponds to a pseudogene. This CDR3 comprises 17 residues. CDR3 coding DNA: TGTGCCAGCAGCAAAGGACCGGCGGGGCCATTCACAGATACGCAGTATTTT. This translates into CASSKGPAGPFTDTQYF.

The gene calls are TRBV7-9 and TRBJ1-2; TRBD1 agrees at 7 bases. This CDR3 region has 14 residues. V gave up 5 bases and J gave up 2 bases; unmatched junction bases: 5. Germline V gene lookup returns CDR1 SEHNR and CDR2 FQNEAQ (reference sequence). The CDR3 loop is CASSEGQQNYGYTF. CDR3 nucleotide sequence: TGTGCCAGCAGCGAGGGACAGCAGAACTATGGCTACACCTTC.

This chain joins TRBV5-5 and TRBJ1-2, with D perhaps TRBD1 (5 bases). The V gene's germline CDR1 is SGHKS and CDR2 YYEKEE (reference sequence). This CDR3 is 15 amino acids long. Trimming left V 2 bases short and J 8 bases short, with 19 bases between. Written as DNA, the CDR3 is TGTGCCAGCAGCTTTTGGGGGGAACCGGCGCGAGGCTACACCTTC. Amino acid sequence: CASSFWGEPARGYTF.

The chain recombines TRBV28 with TRBJ2-1; 7 positions agree with TRBD1. This CDR3 has 13 amino acids. The V and J ends lost 6 bases and 8 bases, in that order; junction bases with no gene match: 7. Germline V gene lookup returns CDR1 MDHEN and CDR2 SYDVKM. The CDR3 is CASSNRGLDEQFF. As DNA, the CDR3 is TGTGCCAGCAGCAACAGGGGCTTGGATGAGCAGTTCTTC. Based on the CDR3 plus reference TRBV28 and TRBJ2-1, the full variable domain is DVKVTQSSRYLVKRTGEKVFLECVQDMDHENMFWYRQDPGLGLRLIYFSYDVKMKEKGDIPEGYSVSREKKERFSLILESASTNQTSMYLCASSNRGLDEQFFGPGTRLTVL.

This chain joins TRBV18 and TRBJ2-7; TRBD1 might be the D (5 bases). CDR1 is KGHSH and CDR2 is LQKENI in the germline V gene. The CDR3 covers 14 residues. The V gene lost 5 bases and the J gene lost 5 bases, with 16 bases spanning the gap. The chain's CDR3 is CASSEHRNSDEQYF. CDR3 coding DNA: TGTGCCAGCTCAGAGCACAGGAATTCCGACGAGCAGTACTTC.

The gene calls are TRBV4-2 and TRBJ1-1; 8 bases agree with TRBD1. CDR3 length: 15 amino acids. Trimming at V came to 1 base and at J to 3 bases, leaving 4 bases not matched to a gene. CDR1 and CDR2 from the germline V gene are LGHNA and YNFKEQ. The CDR3 DNA reads TGTGCCAGCAGCCAAGCCCCACAGGGGGACACTGAAGCTTTCTTT. The encoded protein is CASSQAPQGDTEAFF.

This rearrangement joins TRBV28 to TRBJ2-3, with D possibly being TRBD2 (6 bases). Per the germline V gene, CDR1 is MDHEN and CDR2 is SYDVKM. V was clipped by 4 bases and J by 3 bases, with 17 bases between them. The CDR3 consists of 16 residues. In DNA, the CDR3 is TGTGCCAGCAGTTCGCCCGGCGGGGACTCGACAGATACGCAGTATTTT. The encoded protein is CASSSPGGDSTDTQYF.

DNA of the CDR3: TGTGCCAGCAGTTACTCGATGCAGGGTCGCGAAAAACTGTTTTTT. Its protein product is CASSYSMQGREKLFF. This chain connects TRBV6-6 to TRBJ1-4, with a tentative D call TRBD1 (5 bases). The V and J ends lost 0 bases and 8 bases respectively, with 13 bases between them. Germline V gene sequence: CDR1 MNHNY, CDR2 SVGAGI (reference sequence). The CDR3 is 15 amino acids.

This chain joins TRBV29-1 and TRBJ2-1, with 10 bases that match TRBD1. This CDR3 has 15 residues. J was trimmed by 5 bases and V by 4 bases; bases with no gene match: 8. CDR1 SQVTM and CDR2 ANQGSEA come from the germline V gene. CDR3 coding DNA: TGCAGCGTTGTTTCGGCCGGGACAGGGGACAATGAGCAGTTCTTC. Its protein is CSVVSAGTGDNEQFF.

V gene TRBV18 combines with J gene TRBJ1-2, with 9 bases identical to TRBD1. The CDR3 totals 16 residues. CDR1 is KGHSH and CDR2 is LQKENI in the germline V gene. V lost 3 bases, J lost 6 bases, and 11 bases stayed unmatched. This CDR3 reads CASSPDRGTVKDGYTF. As DNA, the CDR3 is TGTGCCAGCTCACCGGACAGGGGCACCGTGAAGGATGGCTACACCTTC.

This chain connects TRBV7-2 to TRBJ2-1; D possibly corresponds to TRBD1 (5 bases). There are 13 residues in the CDR3. Trimming took 4 bases from V and 7 from J, leaving 11 bases between them. Germline lookup yields CDR1 SGHTA and CDR2 FQGNSA. CDR3 amino acids: CASSSDRGNEQFF. As DNA, the CDR3 is TGTGCCAGCAGCTCGGATAGGGGTAATGAGCAGTTCTTC.

CDR3 protein: CASSVDLAGANYGYTF. The CDR3 DNA reads as TGTGCCAGCAGCGTAGATTTGGCAGGGGCTAACTATGGCTACACCTTC. The chain uses TRBV9 and TRBJ1-2; TRBD1 might be the D (6 bases). In germline, CDR1 is SGDLS, CDR2 YYNGEE. V dropped 0 bases and J dropped 0 bases, with 12 bases sitting between them. This CDR3 comprises 16 residues.

The chain is built from TRBV11-3 and TRBJ1-4; D gene ambiguous. The CDR3 is made up of 14 amino acids. Germline CDR1 and CDR2: SGHNT and YENEEA. The V gene lost 6 bases and the J gene lost 3 bases, with 11 bases spanning the gap. CDR3 DNA: TGTGCCAGCAGTATGGGGAGAGCTAATGAAAAACTGTTTTTT. Its protein product is CASSMGRANEKLFF.

The rearrangement joins TRBV5-1 to TRBJ2-5, with 8 bases matching TRBD2. CDR1 is SGHRS and CDR2 is YFSETQ in the germline V gene. The CDR3 contains 13 residues. The V gene end was trimmed by 2 bases and the J gene end by 5 bases; junction bases not matched to a gene: 2. The CDR3 reads CASSFSGDETQYF. Written as DNA, the CDR3 is TGCGCCAGCAGCTTTAGCGGGGACGAGACCCAGTACTTC.

This CDR3 is CASRGGASYEQYF. Here the CDR3 DNA reads TGTGCCAGCAGGGGGGGGGCCTCCTACGAGCAGTACTTC. The chain couples TRBV27 to TRBJ2-7; possible D gene TRBD2, 7 bases. Trimming took 6 bases from V and 0 from J, leaving 9 bases between them. This CDR3 is built from 13 residues. CDR1 and CDR2 from the germline V gene are MNHEY and SMNVEV (reference sequence).

This chain connects TRBV14 to TRBJ2-2; no clear D. This CDR3 comprises 13 residues. The V end lost 5 bases, the J end lost 6 bases, and 10 bases lay between the germline ends. CDR1 is SGHDN and CDR2 is FVKESK in the germline V gene. In DNA, the CDR3 is TGTGCCAGCAGCTCGTTCTCCGCCGGGGAGCTGTTTTTT. Its protein product is CASSSFSAGELFF.

The chain employs TRBV7-2 and TRBJ2-7, with D perhaps matching TRBD1 (5 bases). CDR3 size: 16 residues. The V gene lost 0 bases and the J gene lost 3 bases, with 15 bases spanning the gap. Germline values: CDR1 SGHTA, CDR2 FQGNSA. The CDR3 DNA is TGTGCCAGCAGCTTAGCGCTGGGGCCAGATAGCTACGAGCAGTACTTC. Translating it yields CASSLALGPDSYEQYF.

This clone showed up just once. The CDR3 sequence: CASTMDRVYGYTF. Here the CDR3 DNA reads TGTGCCAGTACTATGGACAGGGTCTATGGCTACACCTTC. The chain employs TRBV19 and TRBJ1-2; 8 bases match TRBD1. This CDR3 spans 13 amino acids. The germline CDR1 and CDR2 sequences are LNHDA and SQIVND (reference sequence). After removal of 7 bases from V and 4 bases from J, the junction contained 5 bases not matched to a gene.

The chain uses TRBV5-1 and TRBJ1-2; D is unresolved. This CDR3 has 13 residues. The germline V gene has CDR1 SGHRS and CDR2 YFSETQ. V was cut by 5 bases and J by 6 bases, with 14 bases left in between. The CDR3 DNA reads as TGCGCCAGCAGAACAGCTGAAGCTGATGGCTACACCTTC. Translated, it gives CASRTAEADGYTF.

This chain uses TRBV27 with TRBJ2-7; D is possibly TRBD2 (5 bases). V was shortened by 6 bases and J by 0 bases, with 21 bases between the two germline ends. Germline V gene data show CDR1 as MNHEY and CDR2 as SMNVEV (reference sequence). The CDR3 contains 17 residues. DNA of the CDR3: TGTGCCAGCAGCGCCGCACCATACCCGGGATACTCCTACGAGCAGTACTTC. As protein: CASSAAPYPGYSYEQYF.

This clone was observed many times. CDR3 sequence reads: CASSGGSTGVESYEQYF. Here the CDR3 DNA reads TGTGCCAGCAGTGGGGGCTCGACAGGGGTGGAATCCTACGAGCAGTACTTC. The rearrangement links TRBV2 to TRBJ2-7; TRBD1 aligns across 8 bases. The ends lost 4 bases at V and 1 base at J; junction bases unmatched: 12. The length of the CDR3 is 17 residues. The germline gives CDR1 SNHLY, CDR2 FYNNEI.

V usage is TRBV4-3 and J usage is TRBJ2-1; 9 bases align to TRBD2. Germline trimming cut 4 bases from V and 10 bases from J; bases unmatched to any gene: 14. In germline, CDR1 is LGHNA, CDR2 YSLEER. This CDR3 comprises 16 residues. CDR3 bases: TGCGCCAGCAGCCCCTTTGCGGGGGGGGGAAGAGGAGAGCAGTTCTTC. Translation: CASSPFAGGGRGEQFF.